These T cell receptor beta chains were read from a single sample in a study of long-term antiretroviral therapy in people with HIV. The data were produced by immunoSEQ multiplex PCR, yet TCRdb's version contains in-frame clones alone and is incomplete. The data hold 20,000 to 30,000 clones, with around 82% observed a single time. This specimen was unsorted PBMCs, taken 3 years after starting antiretroviral therapy. The receptors stem from a man aged 18 to 29 with HIV. CDR3s include the opening cysteine and the closing phenylalanine or tryptophan. The order of the fields is CDR3 length, V gene, D gene, J gene, clone size, CDR3 DNA, CDR3 protein. D genes are given only for firm matches. Some rows mark clone size as missing; the rest say once, few, many or name a class of expanded clone.

cdr3_length: 15; v_call: TRBV7-3; d_call: TRBD2; j_call: TRBJ2-3; clone_size: -; cdr3_nt: TGTGCCAGCAGCTTAGGAGCTAGCGGGGCGGATACGCAGTATTTT; cdr3_aa: CASSLGASGADTQYF
cdr3_length: 16; v_call: TRBV19; d_call: TRBD1; j_call: TRBJ1-5; clone_size: -; cdr3_nt: TGTGCCAGTAGTATTAATCGCAGGGGGCTGTATCAGCCCCAGCATTTT; cdr3_aa: CASSINRRGLYQPQHF
cdr3_length: 13; v_call: TRBV23-1; d_call: TRBD1; j_call: TRBJ1-4; clone_size: -; cdr3_nt: TGCGCCAGCAGTCAGGACAGGGGTGAAAAACTGTTTTTT; cdr3_aa: CASSQDRGEKLFF
cdr3_length: 11; v_call: TRBV20-1; d_call: -; j_call: TRBJ1-1; clone_size: -; cdr3_nt: TGCAGTGCTAGTCCAGGGACTGAAGCTTTCTTT; cdr3_aa: CSASPGTEAFF
cdr3_length: 15; v_call: TRBV5-1; d_call: -; j_call: TRBJ2-6; clone_size: -; cdr3_nt: TGCGCCAGCAGCTTGAAGGATTCTGGGGCCAACGTCCTGACTTTC; cdr3_aa: CASSLKDSGANVLTF
cdr3_length: 13; v_call: TRBV19; d_call: -; j_call: TRBJ2-2; clone_size: few; cdr3_nt: TGTGCCAGTAGTATCCTCAGTGCCGGGGAGCTGTTTTTT; cdr3_aa: CASSILSAGELFF
cdr3_length: 11; v_call: TRBV5-5; d_call: -; j_call: TRBJ1-1; clone_size: -; cdr3_nt: TGTGCCAGCAGCTTGGACACTGAAGCTTTCTTT; cdr3_aa: CASSLDTEAFF
cdr3_length: 14; v_call: TRBV5-1; d_call: TRBD1; j_call: TRBJ2-1; clone_size: -; cdr3_nt: TGCGCCAGCAGCTTGGGGACAGGGGATGGTGAGCAGTTCTTC; cdr3_aa: CASSLGTGDGEQFF
cdr3_length: 14; v_call: TRBV28; d_call: TRBD1; j_call: TRBJ1-1; clone_size: -; cdr3_nt: TGTGCCAGCAGTTTATTAACAGGGGCCCCTGAAGCTTTCTTT; cdr3_aa: CASSLLTGAPEAFF
cdr3_length: 12; v_call: TRBV2; d_call: -; j_call: TRBJ2-5; clone_size: -; cdr3_nt: TGTGCCAGCAGTGACGGGGCGGAGACCCAGTACTTC; cdr3_aa: CASSDGAETQYF
cdr3_length: 16; v_call: TRBV7-9; d_call: -; j_call: TRBJ1-2; clone_size: few; cdr3_nt: TGTGCCAGCAGCTCAAGGGGGGACATCGTTAACTATGGCTACACCTTC; cdr3_aa: CASSSRGDIVNYGYTF
cdr3_length: 17; v_call: TRBV28; d_call: -; j_call: TRBJ1-2; clone_size: -; cdr3_nt: TGTGCCAGCAGTTACGCGAGGGACGGCTATTTCCACTATGGCTACACCTTC; cdr3_aa: CASSYARDGYFHYGYTF
cdr3_length: 15; v_call: TRBV4-1; d_call: TRBD1; j_call: TRBJ1-2; clone_size: -; cdr3_nt: TGCGCCAGCAGCCACATCACAGGGGGCTCTGATGGCTACACCTTC; cdr3_aa: CASSHITGGSDGYTF
cdr3_length: 15; v_call: TRBV5-1; d_call: -; j_call: TRBJ2-5; clone_size: -; cdr3_nt: TGCGCCAGCAGCGCGGCTACCAAGGAGACCGAGACCCAGTACTTC; cdr3_aa: CASSAATKETETQYF
cdr3_length: 15; v_call: TRBV5-8; d_call: TRBD1; j_call: TRBJ2-5; clone_size: -; cdr3_nt: TGTGCCAGCAGTTCCCGGGACAGAGAACAAGAGACCCAGTACTTC; cdr3_aa: CASSSRDREQETQYF
cdr3_length: 17; v_call: TRBV4-1; d_call: TRBD2; j_call: TRBJ2-3; clone_size: -; cdr3_nt: TGCGCCAGCAGCGAGGGACTTCGACTAGCGGCCACAGATACGCAGTATTTT; cdr3_aa: CASSEGLRLAATDTQYF
cdr3_length: 13; v_call: TRBV27; d_call: -; j_call: TRBJ1-5; clone_size: -; cdr3_nt: TGTGCCAGCAGTTTGACAGGCAATCAGCCCCAGCATTTT; cdr3_aa: CASSLTGNQPQHF
cdr3_length: 15; v_call: TRBV4-2; d_call: TRBD2; j_call: TRBJ2-7; clone_size: few; cdr3_nt: TGTGCCAGCAGCCAAGAGCGGGGGAGCTCCTACGAGCAGTACTTC; cdr3_aa: CASSQERGSSYEQYF
cdr3_length: 9; v_call: TRBV20-1; d_call: -; j_call: TRBJ2-1; clone_size: few; cdr3_nt: TGCAGTGCTAGGAAGGAGCAGTTCTTC; cdr3_aa: CSARKEQFF
cdr3_length: 15; v_call: TRBV15; d_call: TRBD1; j_call: TRBJ1-4; clone_size: -; cdr3_nt: TGTGCCACCAGCAGGGGCCAGGGAGGGGGCGAAAAACTGTTTTTT; cdr3_aa: CATSRGQGGGEKLFF
cdr3_length: 14; v_call: TRBV5-1; d_call: TRBD1; j_call: TRBJ1-2; clone_size: -; cdr3_nt: TGCGCCAGCAGCGAAGGGGGCGCAAACTATGGCTACACCTTC; cdr3_aa: CASSEGGANYGYTF
cdr3_length: 16; v_call: TRBV27; d_call: -; j_call: TRBJ2-5; clone_size: -; cdr3_nt: TGTGCCAGCAGTGTAATGCCGGGAGCCCCACGGGAGACCCAGTACTTC; cdr3_aa: CASSVMPGAPRETQYF
cdr3_length: 14; v_call: TRBV9; d_call: -; j_call: TRBJ2-5; clone_size: once; cdr3_nt: TGTGCCAGCAGCTCAAGGGGGATGGAAGAGACCCAGTACTTC; cdr3_aa: CASSSRGMEETQYF
cdr3_length: 15; v_call: TRBV28; d_call: -; j_call: TRBJ1-4; clone_size: -; cdr3_nt: TGTGCCAGCAGTTTGATCGACGTGGGTAATGAAAAACTGTTTTTT; cdr3_aa: CASSLIDVGNEKLFF
cdr3_length: 14; v_call: TRBV28; d_call: -; j_call: TRBJ1-5; clone_size: -; cdr3_nt: TGTGCCAGCTTACTCGGGACTCTTAATCAGCCCCAGCATTTT; cdr3_aa: CASLLGTLNQPQHF
cdr3_length: 13; v_call: TRBV29-1; d_call: -; j_call: TRBJ2-5; clone_size: -; cdr3_nt: TGCAGCGTTGAAATTGCCGGGGCCGAGACCCAGTACTTC; cdr3_aa: CSVEIAGAETQYF
cdr3_length: 15; v_call: TRBV9; d_call: TRBD1; j_call: TRBJ1-3; clone_size: -; cdr3_nt: TGTGCCAGCAGCGGACAGGGGGCAGGTGGAAACACCATATATTTT; cdr3_aa: CASSGQGAGGNTIYF
cdr3_length: 14; v_call: TRBV7-7; d_call: -; j_call: TRBJ2-3; clone_size: -; cdr3_nt: TGTGCTAGCAGCTTGGGCAGGGAGGCAGATACGCAGTATTTT; cdr3_aa: CASSLGREADTQYF
cdr3_length: 14; v_call: TRBV15; d_call: -; j_call: TRBJ2-3; clone_size: -; cdr3_nt: TGTGCCACCAGCAGTCAGAACTCAAAATATACGCAGTATTTT; cdr3_aa: CATSSQNSKYTQYF
cdr3_length: 14; v_call: TRBV2; d_call: -; j_call: TRBJ1-6; clone_size: -; cdr3_nt: TGTGCCAGCAGTGGAGACAGAGCCAATTCACCCCTCCACTTT; cdr3_aa: CASSGDRANSPLHF
cdr3_length: 16; v_call: TRBV5-1; d_call: TRBD2; j_call: TRBJ2-3; clone_size: once; cdr3_nt: TGCGCCAGCAGCTTGATGGTAGCGGGGGTCACAGATACGCAGTATTTT; cdr3_aa: CASSLMVAGVTDTQYF
cdr3_length: 13; v_call: TRBV5-1; d_call: -; j_call: TRBJ1-5; clone_size: few; cdr3_nt: TGCGCCAGCAGCCGTGAGCCCAATCAGCCCCAGCATTTT; cdr3_aa: CASSREPNQPQHF
cdr3_length: 16; v_call: TRBV6-1; d_call: -; j_call: TRBJ1-1; clone_size: -; cdr3_nt: TGTGCCAGCAGTGGGCCCGTTGGATTCATGAACACTGAAGCTTTCTTT; cdr3_aa: CASSGPVGFMNTEAFF
cdr3_length: 17; v_call: TRBV27; d_call: TRBD2; j_call: TRBJ2-1; clone_size: few; cdr3_nt: TGTGCCAGCAGCCCAGGGACTAGCGGGATTGCCTACAATGAGCAGTTCTTC; cdr3_aa: CASSPGTSGIAYNEQFF
cdr3_length: 14; v_call: TRBV28; d_call: TRBD1; j_call: TRBJ2-1; clone_size: -; cdr3_nt: TGTGCCAGCAGTTTGGGACAGAACTACAATGAGCAGTTCTTC; cdr3_aa: CASSLGQNYNEQFF
cdr3_length: 11; v_call: TRBV11-2; d_call: -; j_call: TRBJ2-7; clone_size: few; cdr3_nt: TGTGCCAGCAGCTTCCTCTACGAGCAGTACTTC; cdr3_aa: CASSFLYEQYF
cdr3_length: 14; v_call: TRBV6-1; d_call: -; j_call: TRBJ1-5; clone_size: -; cdr3_nt: TGTGCCAGCAGGATCGGGGGTAGCAATCAGCCCCAGCATTTT; cdr3_aa: CASRIGGSNQPQHF
cdr3_length: 13; v_call: TRBV5-4; d_call: -; j_call: TRBJ1-2; clone_size: -; cdr3_nt: TGTGCCAGCAGCTTGGCCGCTCGGGATGGCTACACCTTC; cdr3_aa: CASSLAARDGYTF
cdr3_length: 15; v_call: TRBV5-8; d_call: -; j_call: TRBJ2-1; clone_size: -; cdr3_nt: TGTGCCAGCAGCATAGGGGGTATGGTCTACAATGAGCAGTTCTTC; cdr3_aa: CASSIGGMVYNEQFF
cdr3_length: 16; v_call: TRBV4-1; d_call: -; j_call: TRBJ1-4; clone_size: -; cdr3_nt: TGCGCCAGCAGCCAGCGCCCGAACCGGGACAATGAAAAACTGTTTTTT; cdr3_aa: CASSQRPNRDNEKLFF
cdr3_length: 15; v_call: TRBV4-1; d_call: TRBD1; j_call: TRBJ1-1; clone_size: -; cdr3_nt: TGCGCCAGCAGCCAAACGGACAGGGATGACACTGAAGCTTTCTTT; cdr3_aa: CASSQTDRDDTEAFF
cdr3_length: 16; v_call: TRBV7-9; d_call: -; j_call: TRBJ2-1; clone_size: -; cdr3_nt: TGTGCCAGCAGCCCACCCCGTGGGGGGTATAGTAACGAGCAGTTCTTC; cdr3_aa: CASSPPRGGYSNEQFF
cdr3_length: 18; v_call: TRBV19; d_call: TRBD1; j_call: TRBJ1-2; clone_size: -; cdr3_nt: TGTGCCAGTACCTCGGCCCCGGGACAGGGCATTCTTAAGGGGAGCTACACCTTC; cdr3_aa: CASTSAPGQGILKGSYTF
cdr3_length: 13; v_call: TRBV6-6; d_call: -; j_call: TRBJ2-3; clone_size: -; cdr3_nt: TGTGCCAGCAGTCGGGACGGCACAGATACGCAGTATTTT; cdr3_aa: CASSRDGTDTQYF
cdr3_length: 15; v_call: TRBV27; d_call: -; j_call: TRBJ2-3; clone_size: -; cdr3_nt: TGTGCCAGCAGTTCATTCGGACAGAGGACAGATACGCAGTATTTT; cdr3_aa: CASSSFGQRTDTQYF
cdr3_length: 13; v_call: TRBV5-1; d_call: -; j_call: TRBJ2-7; clone_size: -; cdr3_nt: TGCGCCAGCAGGTCACAAGGCTCCTACGAGCAGTACTTC; cdr3_aa: CASRSQGSYEQYF
cdr3_length: 14; v_call: TRBV29-1; d_call: TRBD1; j_call: TRBJ1-1; clone_size: -; cdr3_nt: TGCAGCGGTACAGGGGCGAACGTGAGGACTGAAGCTTTCTTT; cdr3_aa: CSGTGANVRTEAFF
cdr3_length: 14; v_call: TRBV5-5; d_call: -; j_call: TRBJ2-7; clone_size: -; cdr3_nt: TGTGCCAGCAGCTTGGGGGTTAGCTCCTACGAGCAGTACTTC; cdr3_aa: CASSLGVSSYEQYF
cdr3_length: 16; v_call: TRBV19; d_call: -; j_call: TRBJ1-6; clone_size: -; cdr3_nt: TGTGCCAGTAGGCTCCACCCGGCTCCTTATAATTCACCCCTCCACTTT; cdr3_aa: CASRLHPAPYNSPLHF
cdr3_length: 15; v_call: TRBV29-1; d_call: TRBD2; j_call: TRBJ2-3; clone_size: -; cdr3_nt: TGCAGCGTTGCCCGACTAGCGGAGAGCACAGATACGCAGTATTTT; cdr3_aa: CSVARLAESTDTQYF
cdr3_length: 13; v_call: TRBV29-1; d_call: -; j_call: TRBJ1-1; clone_size: once; cdr3_nt: TGCAGCGTTGGCCGGAGGGCAGCAACTGAAGCTTTCTTT; cdr3_aa: CSVGRRAATEAFF
cdr3_length: 12; v_call: TRBV6-5; d_call: -; j_call: TRBJ2-7; clone_size: once; cdr3_nt: TGTGCCAGCAGCCAGGGGCCCTACGAGCAGTACTTC; cdr3_aa: CASSQGPYEQYF
cdr3_length: 14; v_call: TRBV2; d_call: TRBD2; j_call: TRBJ2-3; clone_size: -; cdr3_nt: TGTGCCGGCTTCCGCGGGGGGGCGGCCGATACGCAGTATTTT; cdr3_aa: CAGFRGGAADTQYF